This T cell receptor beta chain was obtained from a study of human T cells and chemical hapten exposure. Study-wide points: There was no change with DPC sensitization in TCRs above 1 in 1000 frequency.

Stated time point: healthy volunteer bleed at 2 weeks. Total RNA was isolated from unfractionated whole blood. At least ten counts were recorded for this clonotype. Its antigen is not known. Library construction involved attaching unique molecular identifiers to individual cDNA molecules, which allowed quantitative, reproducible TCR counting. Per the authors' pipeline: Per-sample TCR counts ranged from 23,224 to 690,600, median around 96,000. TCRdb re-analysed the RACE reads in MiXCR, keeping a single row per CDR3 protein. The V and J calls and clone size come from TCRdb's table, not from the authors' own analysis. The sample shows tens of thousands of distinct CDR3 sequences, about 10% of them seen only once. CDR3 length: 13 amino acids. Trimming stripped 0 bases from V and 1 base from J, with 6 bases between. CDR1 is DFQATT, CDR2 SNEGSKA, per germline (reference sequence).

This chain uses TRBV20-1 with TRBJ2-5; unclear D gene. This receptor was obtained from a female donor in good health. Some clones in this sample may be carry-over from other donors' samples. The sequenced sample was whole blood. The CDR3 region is CSARDLVQETQYF. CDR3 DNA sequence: TGCAGTGCTAGAGATTTGGTCCAAGAGACCCAGTACTTC.